A selection of T cell receptor beta chains follows, all from one sample in a study of T cell responses to AZD1222 COVID-19 vaccine. Assay used: immunoSEQ multiplex PCR; TCRdb lists only in-frame clones, some missing. The sample consists of about 110,000 clones, approximately 94% of them appearing once. This material consisted of peripheral blood, taken 28 days after the second AZD1222 dose. These receptor sequences come from an adult who received the AZD1222 COVID-19 vaccine. Each CDR3 is given with its conserved first and last residue. The order of the fields is J gene, V gene, D gene, clone size, CDR3 protein, CDR3 DNA. The D gene is left open where the match is weak. Expanded clones are given a class, and other clones once, few, many or no size at all.

J: TRBJ2-1; V: TRBV11-3; D: .; size: .; CDR3: CASSAQGNEQFF; DNA: TGTGCCAGCAGCGCCCAGGGGAATGAGCAGTTCTTC
J: TRBJ1-2; V: TRBV6-1; D: .; size: .; CDR3: CASSESGSQANYGYTF; DNA: TGTGCCAGCAGTGAATCGGGCAGCCAAGCTAACTATGGCTACACCTTC
J: TRBJ2-1; V: TRBV6-4; D: TRBD1; size: many; CDR3: CASRAGTGGNEQFF; DNA: TGTGCCAGCAGAGCCGGGACAGGGGGCAATGAGCAGTTCTTC
J: TRBJ2-1; V: TRBV5-1; D: .; size: .; CDR3: CASSSEGLRDGNEQFF; DNA: TGCGCCAGCAGCTCTGAGGGACTGCGAGATGGCAATGAGCAGTTCTTC
J: TRBJ1-5; V: TRBV25-1; D: .; size: .; CDR3: CASSGWGNSNQPQHF; DNA: TGTGCCAGCAGTGGTTGGGGAAATAGCAATCAGCCCCAGCATTTT
J: TRBJ1-1; V: TRBV28; D: .; size: .; CDR3: CASSLNRPMNTEAFF; DNA: TGTGCCAGCAGTTTGAACAGGCCCATGAACACTGAAGCTTTCTTT
J: TRBJ1-1; V: TRBV6-5; D: .; size: once; CDR3: CASSYSAGTEAFF; DNA: TGTGCCAGCAGTTACTCAGCGGGAACTGAAGCTTTCTTT
J: TRBJ2-5; V: TRBV10-1; D: .; size: .; CDR3: CASSGAEETQYF; DNA: TGCGCCAGCAGTGGTGCGGAAGAGACCCAGTACTTC
J: TRBJ1-4; V: TRBV6-5; D: TRBD1; size: .; CDR3: CASTDRGESEKLFF; DNA: TGTGCCAGCACCGACAGGGGCGAGAGTGAAAAACTGTTTTTT
J: TRBJ2-6; V: TRBV7-9; D: .; size: .; CDR3: CASSPSQPLTF; DNA: TGTGCCAGCAGCCCCTCTCAACCCCTGACTTTC
J: TRBJ2-2; V: TRBV7-9; D: .; size: .; CDR3: CASAQVRSTGELFF; DNA: TGTGCCAGCGCTCAAGTCAGGTCCACCGGGGAGCTGTTTTTT
J: TRBJ2-1; V: TRBV5-1; D: TRBD1; size: .; CDR3: CASSPGTGGNEQFF; DNA: TGCGCCAGCAGCCCCGGGACAGGGGGTAATGAGCAGTTCTTC
J: TRBJ1-4; V: TRBV19; D: TRBD1; size: once; CDR3: CASSIDPGTGSEKLFF; DNA: TGTGCCAGTAGTATCGACCCGGGGACAGGGAGTGAAAAACTGTTTTTT
J: TRBJ1-1; V: TRBV11-3; D: .; size: .; CDR3: CASSPTSRTTNTEAFF; DNA: TGTGCCAGCAGCCCCACCAGCAGGACGACGAACACTGAAGCTTTCTTT
J: TRBJ1-4; V: TRBV7-9; D: TRBD1; size: .; CDR3: CASSHDRGRTNEKLFF; DNA: TGTGCCAGCAGCCACGACAGGGGGCGAACTAATGAAAAACTGTTTTTT
J: TRBJ2-5; V: TRBV5-4; D: TRBD2; size: .; CDR3: CASRLSGGREETQYF; DNA: TGTGCCAGCAGGTTGAGCGGGGGGAGGGAGGAGACCCAGTACTTC
J: TRBJ2-1; V: TRBV7-2; D: TRBD1; size: once; CDR3: CASSGQVAYNEQFF; DNA: TGTGCCAGCAGCGGACAGGTAGCCTACAATGAGCAGTTCTTC
J: TRBJ1-1; V: TRBV7-9; D: .; size: .; CDR3: CASIISGADTEAFF; DNA: TGTGCCAGCATCATCTCGGGGGCGGACACTGAAGCTTTCTTT